This T cell receptor beta chain appears in the sequencing data of a study of CD8 T cells in ankylosing spondylitis (dated by TCRdb to about 2017). Background on the whole study: The study profiled T cell receptor beta repertoires in healthy donors and ankylosing spondylitis patients to find disease-linked TCR variants. Peripheral blood was sampled, and synovial fluid was also collected from ankylosing spondylitis patients. In total, the full study cohort was made up of 110 or so healthy donors and more than 20 ankylosing spondylitis patients.

Study-wide findings and limitations: A CD8+ phenotype was shown by the disease-linked clones, which were found at relatively low frequencies in peripheral blood. The disease-linked clones were reported to be significantly enriched in matched synovial fluid samples from ankylosing spondylitis patients. A TCR beta motif made up of several highly homologous amino acid variants appeared to be characteristic of blood from ankylosing spondylitis patients. Some motif variants were previously reported in synovial fluid and blood of reactive arthritis patients, suggesting common disease-initiation mechanisms.

The run used an Illumina HiSeq 2500. TCR beta libraries were prepared by quantitative 5'-RACE with molecular barcodes. Regarding the original processing steps: A new computational method based on a probabilistic model of VDJ rearrangement was used to identify disease-linked TCR variants. TCRdb trimmed public reads at Q25 via fastp, called clones via MiXCR and kept in-frame beta chains. Rows with a matching CDR3 protein are joined into one entry that keeps the most common DNA and genes. TCRdb, not the original authors, processed these V and J calls. This sample gives about 800,000 distinct CDR3 sequences in total; roughly 10% of them show up just once. Of the sample, 0.51% is held by the ten largest clones. In its sample, this clonotype was seen many times. Which antigen it targets is not known. No much larger clonotype is one base removed from it; base qualities were not supplied. Looking up the germline V gene yields CDR1 SGHVS and CDR2 FQNEAQ. The cysteine opens and the phenylalanine closes a CDR3 of 17 amino acids. Solely the CDR3 DNA is kept, with 51 bases framed from the first base. Trimming removed 5 bases from V and 6 bases from J; the gene matches leave 11 bases unexplained.

The clonotype originates from a male donor with ankylosing spondylitis. Material: blood, either unsorted or a sorted T cell fraction (not recorded which). The chain uses TRBV7-8 and TRBJ2-2, with TRBD2 identical over 11 junction bases. The DNA sequence follows: TGTGCCAGCAGCACATTAGCGGGAGGGTGGTTCTCCGGGGAGCTGTTTTTT. It is translated as CASSTLAGGWFSGELFF.